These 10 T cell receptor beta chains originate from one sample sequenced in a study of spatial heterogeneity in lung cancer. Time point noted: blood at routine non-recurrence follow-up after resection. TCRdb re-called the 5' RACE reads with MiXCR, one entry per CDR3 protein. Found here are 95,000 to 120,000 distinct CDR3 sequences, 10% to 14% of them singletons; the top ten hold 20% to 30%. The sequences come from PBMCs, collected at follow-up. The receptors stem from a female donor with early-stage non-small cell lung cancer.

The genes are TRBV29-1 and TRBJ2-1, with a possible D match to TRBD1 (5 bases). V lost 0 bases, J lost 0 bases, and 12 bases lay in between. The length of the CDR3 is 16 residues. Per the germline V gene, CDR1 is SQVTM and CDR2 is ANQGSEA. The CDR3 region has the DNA TGCAGCGTTGAAGATCTCCAGGGAAGCTCCTACAATGAGCAGTTCTTC. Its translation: CSVEDLQGSSYNEQFF.

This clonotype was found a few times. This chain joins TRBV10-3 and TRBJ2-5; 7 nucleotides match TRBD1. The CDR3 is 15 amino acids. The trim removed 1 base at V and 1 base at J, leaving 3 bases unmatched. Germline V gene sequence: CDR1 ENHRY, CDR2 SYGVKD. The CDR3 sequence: CAISELTGSQETQYF. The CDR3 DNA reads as TGTGCCATCAGTGAGTTGACAGGGTCCCAAGAGACCCAGTACTTC.

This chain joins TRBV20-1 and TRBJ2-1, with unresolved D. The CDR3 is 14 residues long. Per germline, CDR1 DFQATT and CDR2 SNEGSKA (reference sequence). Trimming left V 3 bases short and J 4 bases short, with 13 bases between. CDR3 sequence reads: CSASKVRRYNEQFF. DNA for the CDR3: TGCAGTGCTAGTAAAGTTCGGAGATACAATGAGCAGTTCTTC.

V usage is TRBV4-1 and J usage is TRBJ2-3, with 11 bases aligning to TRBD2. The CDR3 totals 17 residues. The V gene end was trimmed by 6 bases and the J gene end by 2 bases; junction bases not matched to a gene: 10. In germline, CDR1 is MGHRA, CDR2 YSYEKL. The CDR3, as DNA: TGCGCCAGCAGTCCTAGCGGGAGGCAAGGGTCCACAGATACGCAGTATTTT. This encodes CASSPSGRQGSTDTQYF.

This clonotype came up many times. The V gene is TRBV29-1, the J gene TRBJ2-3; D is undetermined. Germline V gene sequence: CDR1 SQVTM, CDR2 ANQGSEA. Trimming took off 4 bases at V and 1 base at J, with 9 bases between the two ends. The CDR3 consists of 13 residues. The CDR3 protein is CSVGGSRTDTQYF. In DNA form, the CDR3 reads TGCAGCGTTGGTGGTAGTCGCACAGATACGCAGTATTTT.

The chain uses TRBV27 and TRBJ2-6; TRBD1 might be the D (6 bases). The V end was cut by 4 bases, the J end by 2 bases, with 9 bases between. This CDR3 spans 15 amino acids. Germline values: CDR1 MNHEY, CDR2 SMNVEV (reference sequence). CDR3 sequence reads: CASSSGQTGANVLTF. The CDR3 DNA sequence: TGTGCCAGCAGTTCCGGACAGACTGGGGCCAACGTCCTGACTTTC.

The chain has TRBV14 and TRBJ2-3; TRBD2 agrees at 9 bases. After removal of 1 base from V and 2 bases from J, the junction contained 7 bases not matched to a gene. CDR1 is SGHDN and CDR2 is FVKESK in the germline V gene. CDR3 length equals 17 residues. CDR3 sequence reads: CASSQGGTSLLTDTQYF. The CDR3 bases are TGTGCCAGCAGCCAAGGGGGGACTAGCCTTCTCACAGATACGCAGTATTTT.

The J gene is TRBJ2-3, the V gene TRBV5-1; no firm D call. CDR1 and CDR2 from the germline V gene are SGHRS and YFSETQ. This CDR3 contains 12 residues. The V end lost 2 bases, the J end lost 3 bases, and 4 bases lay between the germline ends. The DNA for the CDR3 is TGCGCCAGCAGCTTCCTTACAGATACGCAGTATTTT. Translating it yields CASSFLTDTQYF.

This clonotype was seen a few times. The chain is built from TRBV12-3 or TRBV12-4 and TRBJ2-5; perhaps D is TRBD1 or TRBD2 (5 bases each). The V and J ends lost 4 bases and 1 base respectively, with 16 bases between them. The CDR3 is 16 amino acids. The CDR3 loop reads CASSSVRGRFQETQYF. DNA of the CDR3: TGTGCCAGCAGTTCCGTCCGGGGACGGTTCCAAGAGACCCAGTACTTC.

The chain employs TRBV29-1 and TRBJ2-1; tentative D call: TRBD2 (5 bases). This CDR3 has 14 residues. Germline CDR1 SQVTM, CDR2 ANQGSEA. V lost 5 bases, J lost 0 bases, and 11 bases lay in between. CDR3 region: CSVKTKSSYNEQFF. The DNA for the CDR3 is TGCAGCGTTAAGACTAAAAGCTCCTACAATGAGCAGTTCTTC.